The sequence of this T cell receptor (beta chain) was determined in a study of T cell repertoires in cytomegalovirus infection. The CDR3 extends over 15 amino acids. The trim removed 6 bases at V and 5 bases at J, leaving 12 bases unmatched. This clonotype has a handful of counts. Antigen: not known. TCRdb ran MiXCR on the reads and lists one entry per CDR3 protein. The sample lists around 900,000 distinct CDR3 sequences; about a third were seen once. The chain links TRBV12-3 or TRBV12-4 to TRBJ2-5; 7 nucleotides match TRBD2. Sequences were derived from cultured CD8+ T cells from PBMCs, sampled from culture after CMV antigen stimulation. This sequence originates from a human donor in good health (CMV status not recorded). Some clones in this sample may be carry-over from other donors' samples. The CDR3 here is CASSGEGPRRETQYF. The CDR3, as DNA: TGTGCCAGCAGCGGGGAGGGGCCCAGAAGGGAGACCCAGTACTTC.